This T cell receptor beta chain is drawn from a study of blood T cell repertoires in COVID-19. In the study overall: The United States, Italy and Spain provided the acute and convalescent COVID-19 samples. T cells, B-cell-depleted T cells, or PBMCs supplied cDNA or gDNA.

Per the authors' pipeline: Quantification of nucleated cells was approximated via reference gene primer amplification. Here immunoSEQ multiplex PCR was the method, and the copy in TCRdb shows in-frame clones only, minus some. V and J calls plus clone size are reproduced from that table; the DNA served to infer D and trimming. Of more than 35,000 clones detected, approximately 80% appear once; the ten largest clones hold just under 45%. Germline loops: CDR1 DFQATT, CDR2 SNEGSKA (reference sequence). The CDR3 runs 14 residues. V shed 3 bases and J 5 bases; nucleotides not matched to a gene: 5. The J gene is TRBJ2-5, the V gene TRBV20-1, with TRBD1 matching over 11 bases. Sequencing was carried out using peripheral blood. This receptor was identified in a woman at least 80 years old with acute or convalescent COVID-19. The DNA for the CDR3 is TGCAGTGCTAGTGGGACAGGGGGAAGGGAGACCCAGTACTTC. Encoded protein: CSASGTGGRETQYF.